This entry lists 31 T cell receptor beta chains sequenced from one sample in a study of OX40 agonist ivuxolimab in advanced cancers. TCRdb keeps only in-frame clones here, not all; method: immunoSEQ multiplex PCR. The table shows around 50,000 clones, with approximately 90% occurring only once. The material sequenced was CD4+ or CD8+ T cells sorted from blood, taken in a trial of the OX40 agonist ivuxolimab. The source of these receptors is an adult with an advanced solid tumor such as melanoma, head and neck, liver or kidney cancer.

The table lists this clone with a few counts. The V call is TRBV7-9, the J call TRBJ1-1, with 12 bases identical to TRBD1. The CDR3 consists of 16 residues. Germline CDR1 and CDR2: SEHNR and FQNEAQ (reference sequence). The ends lost 5 bases at V and 7 bases at J; junction bases unmatched: 11. The CDR3 DNA sequence: TGTGCCAGCAGCGGGCCGGGACAGGGGGCCCTCAATGAAGCTTTCTTT. It codes for CASSGPGQGALNEAFF.

The V call is TRBV5-6, the J call TRBJ1-2; D unresolved. CDR3 size: 11 residues. The V and J ends lost 4 bases and 8 bases respectively, with 9 bases between them. Germline V CDR1 and CDR2: SGHDT, YYEEEE. CDR3 coding DNA: TGTGCCAGCAGCGACCGGGCGGGCTACACCTTC. Amino acid sequence: CASSDRAGYTF.

The rearrangement links TRBV7-6 to TRBJ2-3, with a tentative D call TRBD1 (6 bases). V was pared by 4 bases and J by 8 bases, with 13 bases between. The CDR3 extends over 13 amino acids. CDR1 is SGHVS and CDR2 is FNYEAQ in the germline V gene. The DNA of the CDR3 is TGTGCCAGCAGCTCACAGGGTGGGGGTACGCAGTATTTT. This encodes CASSSQGGGTQYF.

The chain joins TRBV6-1 to TRBJ1-1, with D possibly TRBD1 on 6 matching bases. V lost 2 bases and J 7 bases, leaving 17 bases between the germline ends. The CDR3 has 15 amino acids. The V gene's germline CDR1 is MNHNS and CDR2 SASEGT. CDR3 loop: CASSEKYQGLGEAFF. The CDR3 DNA reads TGTGCCAGCAGTGAAAAATATCAGGGGTTGGGTGAAGCTTTCTTT.

This clone showed up just once. This sequence joins TRBV7-9 and TRBJ1-3; D gene ambiguous. The CDR3 runs to 18 residues. Trimming left V 2 bases short and J 0 bases short, with 17 bases between. Germline CDR1 and CDR2: SEHNR and FQNEAQ (reference sequence). The CDR3 spells CASSLTTQKWDSGNTIYF. The CDR3 bases are TGTGCCAGCAGCTTAACGACCCAGAAGTGGGACTCTGGAAACACCATATATTTT.

This clone was detected only a few times. The rearrangement links TRBV6-5 to TRBJ1-5, with TRBD1 matching over 7 bases. CDR1 and CDR2 (germline): MNHEY, SVGAGI. This CDR3 region has 15 residues. V trimming: 6 bases; J trimming: 5 bases; junction bases outside the gene matches: 10. The CDR3 loop reads CASSGRGQGHQPQHF. The CDR3 nucleotides are TGTGCCAGCAGCGGGAGGGGGCAGGGGCATCAGCCCCAGCATTTT.

The V gene is TRBV6-1, the J gene TRBJ1-5; 8 bases fit TRBD1. The germline V gene encodes CDR1 MNHNS and CDR2 SASEGT. Germline trimming cut 7 bases from V and 4 bases from J; bases unmatched to any gene: 9. This CDR3 contains 15 residues. CDR3 in amino acids: CASTLGQGLNQPQHF. The CDR3 coding sequence is TGTGCCAGCACCTTAGGACAGGGCCTAAATCAGCCCCAGCATTTT.

The V call is TRBV29-1, the J call TRBJ1-1; the D is unclear. V was clipped by 2 bases and J by 4 bases, with 14 bases between them. The CDR3 has 14 residues. Germline V lookup: CDR1 SQVTM, CDR2 ANQGSEA. The CDR3 loop is CSVERWGRVTEAFF. CDR3 nucleotides: TGCAGCGTTGAACGATGGGGTCGAGTCACTGAAGCTTTCTTT.

The chain links TRBV7-1 to TRBJ1-5; TRBD1 agrees at 8 bases. TRBV7-1 is an open reading frame whose function is uncertain. The CDR3 sequence is 16 residues long. V was pared by 4 bases and J by 5 bases, with 10 bases of the junction left unmatched. The CDR3 DNA is TGTGCCAGCAGCTTAGCTTTGGGCAGGGGGCATCAGCCCCAGCATTTT. It translates to CASSLALGRGHQPQHF.

The chain combines TRBV7-9 with TRBJ1-4; maybe TRBD1 (5 bases). Trimming removed 4 bases at V and 4 bases at J, with 13 bases between. The CDR3 consists of 15 residues. CDR1 and CDR2 from the germline V gene are SEHNR and FQNEAQ (reference sequence). CDR3 loop: CASSSNRRINEKLFF. For the CDR3, the DNA is TGTGCCAGCAGCTCCAACAGGAGAATTAATGAAAAACTGTTTTTT.

The chain joins TRBV19 to TRBJ2-3; 7 nucleotides align to TRBD2. The CDR3 consists of 14 residues. Per the germline V gene, CDR1 is LNHDA and CDR2 is SQIVND (reference sequence). The junction had 4 bases not matched to a gene; V was cut back by 7 bases and J by 0 bases. Here the CDR3 DNA reads TGTGCCAGTACCGGGACTATTAGCACAGATACGCAGTATTTT. Translation: CASTGTISTDTQYF.

This clone was seen a handful of times. V gene TRBV5-1 combines with J gene TRBJ2-7, with unresolved D. The germline V gene has CDR1 SGHRS and CDR2 YFSETQ. The ends were cut back, 0 bases at V and 4 bases at J, with 8 bases in the middle. The CDR3 spans 13 residues. The CDR3 region is CASSLVSPYEQYF. The CDR3 bases are TGCGCCAGCAGCTTGGTCAGCCCGTACGAGCAGTACTTC.

The chain combines TRBV2 with TRBJ2-5, with D perhaps given as TRBD1 or TRBD2 (6 bases each). Deletions cut 4 bases from V and 5 bases from J, with 20 bases between. This CDR3 contains 16 residues. Per the germline V gene, CDR1 is SNHLY and CDR2 is FYNNEI. The CDR3: CASSVGTQGGQETQYF. In DNA form, the CDR3 reads TGTGCCAGCAGTGTCGGGACACAGGGAGGTCAGGAGACCCAGTACTTC.

The CDR3 DNA sequence: TGTGCCAGCTCTCCCGTTTCTTCCTCCTACGAGCAGTACTTC. This sequence encodes CASSPVSSSYEQYF. This rearrangement joins TRBV11-2 to TRBJ2-7, with no clear D. This CDR3 contains 14 residues. Germline CDR1 SGHAT, CDR2 FQNNGV. Trimming removed 8 bases from V and 0 bases from J, with 14 bases in between.

This clone showed up just once. This chain links TRBV27 with TRBJ1-5; tentative D call: TRBD1 (5 bases). V lost 6 bases to trimming and J lost 2 bases, with 11 bases between them. This CDR3 region has 14 residues. Per the germline V gene, CDR1 is MNHEY and CDR2 is SMNVEV (reference sequence). CDR3 protein: CASRPQGGNQPQHF. The CDR3, as DNA: TGTGCCAGCAGGCCCCAGGGAGGCAATCAGCCCCAGCATTTT.

The table lists this clone with a count of one. The chain links TRBV5-1 to TRBJ2-1; possible D gene TRBD2, 6 bases. CDR1 and CDR2 (germline): SGHRS, YFSETQ. Deletions cut 1 base from V and 10 bases from J, with 15 bases between. The length of the CDR3 is 14 residues. The DNA for the CDR3 is TGCGCCAGCAGCTTGTGGGTAGGGCGGGGAGAGCAGTTCTTC. It encodes CASSLWVGRGEQFF.

V gene TRBV7-2 combines with J gene TRBJ2-7; TRBD2 agrees at 9 bases. Unmatched junction bases numbered 6, after V lost 4 bases and J lost 2 bases. The CDR3 sequence is 15 residues long. Germline V gives CDR1 SGHTA, CDR2 FQGNSA. CDR3 sequence reads: CASSSPGLATYEQYF. The CDR3 nucleotides read TGTGCCAGCAGCTCCCCGGGACTAGCTACCTACGAGCAGTACTTC.

The CDR3 sequence is CASSLGGQGDIQYF. The DNA of the CDR3 is TGTGCCAGCAGCTTAGGGGGACAGGGTGACATTCAGTACTTC. J is TRBJ2-4 and V is TRBV7-2; TRBD1 agrees at 9 bases. Unmatched junction bases numbered 3, after V lost 1 base and J lost 8 bases. In germline, CDR1 is SGHTA, CDR2 FQGNSA. CDR3 size: 14 residues.

The gene calls are TRBV9 and TRBJ2-1; D might be TRBD2 (6 bases). The germline CDR1 and CDR2 sequences are SGDLS and YYNGEE. Trimming took off 0 bases at V and 3 bases at J, with 19 bases between the two ends. This CDR3 is built from 18 residues. DNA for the CDR3: TGTGCCAGCAGCGTAGGGCCAGGGAGGACCGCGCTCTACAATGAGCAGTTCTTC. Protein product: CASSVGPGRTALYNEQFF.

The rearrangement joins TRBV5-1 to TRBJ2-5, with 7 bases that match TRBD1. V lost 2 bases, J lost 6 bases, and 13 bases stayed unmatched. The CDR3 length is 16 residues. Germline-derived CDR1 and CDR2 are SGHRS and YFSETQ. CDR3 DNA sequence: TGCGCCAGCAGCTTTGCCGGGACAGCTATTCTACAGACCCAGTACTTC. This encodes CASSFAGTAILQTQYF.

The V gene is TRBV6-4, the J gene TRBJ2-2; D not resolved. The V gene's germline CDR1 is MRHNA and CDR2 SNTAGT. Deletions cut 8 bases from V and 3 bases from J, with 13 bases between. This CDR3 region has 14 residues. This CDR3 is CASSVDWDTGELFF. The CDR3 nucleotides read TGTGCCAGCTCCGTCGATTGGGACACCGGGGAGCTGTTTTTT.

In its sample, this clone was seen once. CDR3 sequence: CASSLQANSYEQYF. The CDR3 DNA is TGTGCCAGCAGCTTGCAGGCTAACTCCTACGAGCAGTACTTC. This chain uses TRBV7-2 with TRBJ2-7, with unresolved D. Germline values: CDR1 SGHTA, CDR2 FQGNSA. V was cut by 3 bases and J by 0 bases, with 9 bases left in between. The CDR3 is made up of 14 amino acids.

The chain is built from TRBV11-2 and TRBJ2-7, with D possibly being TRBD1 (6 bases). The CDR3 is made up of 19 amino acids. Germline assignment: CDR1 SGHAT and CDR2 FQNNGV. Between the trimmed V and J ends, which lost 1 base and 3 bases, there was a span of 25 bases. CDR3 residues: CASSLASFVQRRGFYEQYF. Written as DNA, the CDR3 is TGTGCCAGCAGCTTAGCTTCGTTTGTGCAGCGCAGGGGCTTCTACGAGCAGTACTTC.

This clone has only a few counts. This chain joins TRBV27 and TRBJ1-2; D ambiguous. Germline CDR1 MNHEY, CDR2 SMNVEV (reference sequence). Trimming shortened V by 5 bases and J by 7 bases, and 8 bases separated the two germline ends. CDR3 length: 11 amino acids. This chain's CDR3 is CASSPHRGYTF. As DNA, the CDR3 is TGTGCCAGCAGTCCCCACCGTGGCTACACCTTC.

V is TRBV18 and J is TRBJ2-7; TRBD1 matches at 8 bases. The V segment lost 1 base and the J segment 0 bases; nucleotides outside the gene matches: 2. The V gene's germline CDR1 is KGHSH and CDR2 LQKENI. The CDR3 is 15 residues long. CDR3 nucleotides: TGTGCCAGCTCACCACTACAGGGGGACTCCTACGAGCAGTACTTC. Translated: CASSPLQGDSYEQYF.

The V gene is TRBV27, the J gene TRBJ2-3; 10 bases line up with TRBD1. Germline CDR1 reads MNHEY; CDR2 reads SMNVEV (reference sequence). Unmatched junction bases numbered 11, after V lost 5 bases and J lost 9 bases. The CDR3 sequence is 15 residues long. The CDR3 loop reads CASSIGGQGLPTQYF. The DNA for the CDR3 is TGTGCCAGCAGTATAGGGGGACAGGGGTTGCCCACGCAGTATTTT.

The rearrangement joins TRBV7-2 to TRBJ1-6, with D possibly matching TRBD1 (6 bases). Germline V gene sequence: CDR1 SGHTA, CDR2 FQGNSA. This CDR3 has 12 residues. Trimming shortened V by 5 bases and J by 7 bases, and 6 bases separated the two germline ends. The CDR3 sequence: CASSTGNSPLHF. CDR3 nucleotide sequence: TGTGCCAGCAGCACAGGGAATTCACCCCTCCACTTT.

In this sample, this clone turned up a few times. The gene calls are TRBV5-1 and TRBJ2-7; TRBD1 matches 10 bases. Germline loops: CDR1 SGHRS, CDR2 YFSETQ. Trimming at V came to 0 bases and at J to 5 bases, leaving 8 bases not matched to a gene. This CDR3 comprises 16 residues. The CDR3 is CASSLGGVTGGHEQYF. The DNA of the CDR3 is TGCGCCAGCAGCTTGGGGGGGGTGACAGGGGGCCACGAGCAGTACTTC.

The rearrangement joins TRBV5-1 to TRBJ1-2; D uncertain. Trimming shortened V by 5 bases and J by 6 bases, and 20 bases separated the two germline ends. CDR1 and CDR2 from the germline V gene are SGHRS and YFSETQ. The CDR3 runs 15 residues. CDR3 bases: TGCGCCAGCAGTGCAGTGGTAGGCCGACGGGATGGCTACACCTTC. It yields the protein CASSAVVGRRDGYTF.

This chain uses TRBV29-1 with TRBJ2-1, with TRBD2 matching 7 bases. V lost 6 bases, J lost 16 bases, and 15 bases stayed unmatched. The CDR3 sequence is 12 residues long. Germline V gene lookup returns CDR1 SQVTM and CDR2 ANQGSEA. CDR3 DNA sequence: TGCAGCGTGGACGAGGGAGGGCCTTTGGTCTTCTTC. Protein sequence: CSVDEGGPLVFF.

V usage is TRBV28 and J usage is TRBJ2-7; D remains unclear. V gave up 6 bases and J gave up 2 bases, with 14 bases separating them. The CDR3 is 14 amino acids. Per the germline V gene, CDR1 is MDHEN and CDR2 is SYDVKM. DNA for the CDR3: TGTGCCAGCAGCCATTCGGACCGGGCCTACGAGCAGTACTTC. It encodes CASSHSDRAYEQYF.